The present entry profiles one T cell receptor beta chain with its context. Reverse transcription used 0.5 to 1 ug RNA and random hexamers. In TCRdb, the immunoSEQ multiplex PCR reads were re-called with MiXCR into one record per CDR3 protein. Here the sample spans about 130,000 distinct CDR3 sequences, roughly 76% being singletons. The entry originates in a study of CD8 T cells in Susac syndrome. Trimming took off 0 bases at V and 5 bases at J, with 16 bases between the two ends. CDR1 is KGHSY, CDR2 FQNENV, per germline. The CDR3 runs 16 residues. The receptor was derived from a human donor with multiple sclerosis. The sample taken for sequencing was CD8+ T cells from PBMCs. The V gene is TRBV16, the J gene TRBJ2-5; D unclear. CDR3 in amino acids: CASSQSIFSTMETQYF. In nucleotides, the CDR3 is TGTGCCAGCAGCCAATCGATTTTTTCCACGATGGAGACCCAGTACTTC. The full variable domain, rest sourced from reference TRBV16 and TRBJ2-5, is GEEVAQTPKHLVRGEGQKAKLYCAPIKGHSYVFWYQQVLKNEFKFLISFQNENVFDETGMPKERFSAKCLPNSPCSLEIQATKLEDSAVYFCASSQSIFSTMETQYFGPGTRLLVL.